The entry below describes one T cell receptor beta chain. This sample is drawn from a study of cytomegalovirus exposure and HLA in healthy donors. Per germline, CDR1 ENHRY and CDR2 SYGVKD. The CDR3 is made up of 13 amino acids. Trimming cost V 7 bases and J 4 bases; bases outside gene matches: 3. The primer mix had 60 Vbeta and 13 Jbeta primers. In the study's own analysis: Unique TCR beta chains numbered approximately 80 million in a later analysis, with around 10 million shared. Libraries were prepared by immunoSEQ multiplex PCR; TCRdb keeps only in-frame clonotypes and omits some of them. V and J calls and clone size are those listed in that table; D and trimming were worked out from the DNA. The sample carries about 59,000 clones, roughly 75% recorded once.

Sample: PBMCs. V usage is TRBV10-3 and J usage is TRBJ1-1, with 10 bases identical to TRBD1. The clonotype originates from a man in his thirties or forties in good health and CMV-seropositive. CDR3 sequence (DNA): TGTGCCATCATGGGACAGGGGTCCACTGAAGCTTTCTTT. This gives the protein CAIMGQGSTEAFF.